In this sample, the clone carrying this TCR beta chain turned up a few times. Its matching antigen is unknown. The data derive from a study of CD8 T cells in ankylosing spondylitis. Study-level points and caveats: A TCR beta motif of about eight highly homologous variants appeared characteristic of ankylosing spondylitis blood.

Germline loops: CDR1 MNHEY, CDR2 SMNVEV (reference sequence). The CDR3 is 15 residues long. Trimming removed 4 bases from V and 2 bases from J; junction bases left unmatched: 7. TCRdb analysed the 5' RACE reads with MiXCR anew, one entry per CDR3 protein. Altogether 700,000 to 850,000 distinct CDR3 sequences are present, approximately 12% being singletons, with the ten largest covering about 0.5%. Sample: blood, either unsorted or a sorted T cell fraction (not recorded which). J is TRBJ2-7 and V is TRBV27; 8 bases map to TRBD1. This clonotype was sampled from a male donor with ankylosing spondylitis. The CDR3, as DNA: TGTGCCAGCAGTTGGATTGACAGGGGTCCCTACGAGCAGTACTTC. This encodes CASSWIDRGPYEQYF.